These T cell receptor beta chains were read from a single sample in a study of blood T cell repertoires in COVID-19. Assay: immunoSEQ multiplex PCR; the TCRdb copy retains only in-frame clones and omits some. Of a few hundred thousand clones listed, around 80% are singletons. The sequenced sample consisted of peripheral blood. The receptors were sampled from a woman of 80 years or more with active or convalescent COVID-19. The CDR3 runs from the conserved cysteine through the conserved F or W. D genes are given only for firm matches. Part of the rows lack a size; the others show once, few, many or a class for expanded clones.

D gene: -; clone size: -; J gene: TRBJ1-3; V gene: TRBV7-9; CDR3 protein: CASSLSSSSGNTIYF; CDR3 DNA: TGTGCCAGCAGCTTATCCTCCAGCTCTGGAAACACCATATATTTT
D gene: -; clone size: -; J gene: TRBJ1-2; V gene: TRBV6-2/TRBV6-3; CDR3 protein: CASSSTGLLANYGYTF; CDR3 DNA: TGTGCCAGCAGTTCGACGGGACTTTTAGCTAACTATGGCTACACCTTC
D gene: -; clone size: once; J gene: TRBJ2-7; V gene: TRBV30; CDR3 protein: CAWSVASGYEQYF; CDR3 DNA: TGTGCCTGGAGTGTAGCGTCGGGCTACGAGCAGTACTTC
D gene: TRBD2; clone size: -; J gene: TRBJ2-7; V gene: TRBV6-5; CDR3 protein: CASSLLREGYEQYF; CDR3 DNA: TGTGCCAGCAGTTTATTGCGGGAGGGGTACGAGCAGTACTTC
D gene: -; clone size: -; J gene: TRBJ2-7; V gene: TRBV28; CDR3 protein: CASRGTWYEQYF; CDR3 DNA: TGTGCCAGCAGGGGGACTTGGTACGAGCAGTACTTC
D gene: -; clone size: -; J gene: TRBJ2-2; V gene: TRBV7-3; CDR3 protein: CASSEIRSIGTGELFF; CDR3 DNA: TGTGCCAGCAGCGAGATAAGAAGTATTGGCACCGGGGAGCTGTTTTTT
D gene: TRBD1; clone size: -; J gene: TRBJ1-5; V gene: TRBV6-2/TRBV6-3; CDR3 protein: CASSTGDQPQHF; CDR3 DNA: TGTGCCAGCAGTACAGGGGATCAGCCCCAGCATTTT
D gene: TRBD1; clone size: -; J gene: TRBJ2-1; V gene: TRBV2; CDR3 protein: CATLRDRGGNEQFF; CDR3 DNA: TGTGCCACACTCCGGGACAGGGGAGGCAATGAGCAGTTCTTC
D gene: -; clone size: -; J gene: TRBJ1-5; V gene: TRBV7-2; CDR3 protein: CASSFGYRGQPQHF; CDR3 DNA: TGTGCCAGCAGCTTCGGGTATCGGGGACAGCCCCAGCATTTT
D gene: -; clone size: -; J gene: TRBJ1-1; V gene: TRBV12-3/TRBV12-4; CDR3 protein: CASNPGGNTEAFF; CDR3 DNA: TGTGCCAGCAATCCGGGGGGAAACACTGAAGCTTTCTTT
D gene: -; clone size: -; J gene: TRBJ1-6; V gene: TRBV12-3/TRBV12-4; CDR3 protein: CASSPWTDSPLHF; CDR3 DNA: TGTGCCAGCAGTCCCTGGACAGATTCACCCCTCCACTTT
D gene: -; clone size: -; J gene: TRBJ1-5; V gene: TRBV10-3; CDR3 protein: CAISRAGDSNQPQHF; CDR3 DNA: TGTGCCATCAGTCGGGCGGGGGATAGCAATCAGCCCCAGCATTTT
D gene: TRBD2; clone size: -; J gene: TRBJ2-5; V gene: TRBV7-8; CDR3 protein: CASSLRLAGELRTSVTQYF; CDR3 DNA: TGTGCCAGCAGCCTGCGACTAGCGGGGGAGCTGCGGACCTCGGTGACCCAGTACTTC
D gene: TRBD1; clone size: once; J gene: TRBJ2-1; V gene: TRBV11-2; CDR3 protein: CASTKEGDSQLAYNEQFF; CDR3 DNA: TGTGCCAGCACCAAAGAGGGGGACAGCCAATTAGCCTACAATGAGCAGTTCTTC
D gene: -; clone size: -; J gene: TRBJ1-1; V gene: TRBV3-1/TRBV3-2; CDR3 protein: CASSQKGSGNTEAFF; CDR3 DNA: TGTGCCAGCAGCCAGAAGGGGTCCGGGAACACTGAAGCTTTCTTT
D gene: -; clone size: -; J gene: TRBJ1-4; V gene: TRBV3-1/TRBV3-2; CDR3 protein: CASSQVKDFNEKLFF; CDR3 DNA: TGTGCCAGCAGCCAAGTTAAGGACTTTAATGAAAAACTGTTTTTT
D gene: -; clone size: -; J gene: TRBJ2-5; V gene: TRBV10-2; CDR3 protein: CASSESEGVPQYF; CDR3 DNA: TGCGCCAGCAGTGAGTCGGAAGGGGTCCCCCAGTACTTC
D gene: -; clone size: -; J gene: TRBJ1-6; V gene: TRBV5-6; CDR3 protein: CASSLAGRRNSPLHF; CDR3 DNA: TGTGCCAGCAGCCTCGCGGGACGGCGCAATTCACCCCTCCACTTT
D gene: TRBD1; clone size: once; J gene: TRBJ2-6; V gene: TRBV9; CDR3 protein: CASSGGTGGPGANVLTF; CDR3 DNA: TGTGCCAGCAGCGGGGGGACAGGCGGGCCTGGGGCCAACGTCCTGACTTTC
D gene: -; clone size: -; J gene: TRBJ2-3; V gene: TRBV9; CDR3 protein: CASSVGILAADTQYF; CDR3 DNA: TGTGCCAGCAGCGTAGGTATCTTAGCTGCAGATACGCAGTATTTT
D gene: TRBD1; clone size: -; J gene: TRBJ1-4; V gene: TRBV5-4; CDR3 protein: CASSSYRGNEKLFF; CDR3 DNA: TGTGCCAGCAGCTCCTACAGGGGAAATGAAAAACTGTTTTTT
D gene: -; clone size: once; J gene: TRBJ1-1; V gene: TRBV14; CDR3 protein: CASSQQGTEAFF; CDR3 DNA: TGTGCCAGCAGCCAGCAGGGCACTGAAGCTTTCTTT
D gene: TRBD1; clone size: -; J gene: TRBJ2-7; V gene: TRBV5-8; CDR3 protein: CASSPGQGPYEQYF; CDR3 DNA: TGTGCCAGCAGCCCTGGACAGGGCCCCTACGAGCAGTACTTC
D gene: -; clone size: few; J gene: TRBJ2-3; V gene: TRBV6-2/TRBV6-3; CDR3 protein: CASSYSEASSTDTQYF; CDR3 DNA: TGTGCCAGCAGTTACTCGGAGGCGTCAAGCACAGATACGCAGTATTTT
D gene: TRBD2; clone size: once; J gene: TRBJ2-5; V gene: TRBV7-3; CDR3 protein: CASSLGVGGRETQYF; CDR3 DNA: TGTGCCAGCAGCTTAGGGGTGGGAGGGCGAGAGACCCAGTACTTC
D gene: -; clone size: -; J gene: TRBJ2-5; V gene: TRBV4-3; CDR3 protein: CASSQGALGAQYF; CDR3 DNA: TGCGCCAGCAGCCAAGGCGCGCTAGGGGCCCAGTACTTC
D gene: -; clone size: -; J gene: TRBJ1-1; V gene: TRBV6-4; CDR3 protein: CASRSGQNTEAFF; CDR3 DNA: TGTGCCAGCAGATCGGGACAGAACACTGAAGCTTTCTTT
D gene: TRBD2; clone size: once; J gene: TRBJ2-5; V gene: TRBV18; CDR3 protein: CATMAGAGETQYF; CDR3 DNA: TGTGCTACCATGGCGGGAGCGGGGGAGACCCAGTACTTC
D gene: -; clone size: -; J gene: TRBJ1-5; V gene: TRBV19; CDR3 protein: CASSISGIGNQPQHF; CDR3 DNA: TGTGCCAGTAGTATTTCGGGGATTGGCAATCAGCCCCAGCATTTT
D gene: -; clone size: -; J gene: TRBJ1-5; V gene: TRBV18; CDR3 protein: CASSSGLNQPQHF; CDR3 DNA: TGTGCCAGCTCGTCGGGGTTAAATCAGCCCCAGCATTTT
D gene: TRBD1; clone size: -; J gene: TRBJ1-2; V gene: TRBV2; CDR3 protein: CASSNRGRGGYTF; CDR3 DNA: TGTGCCAGCAGTAACAGGGGAAGGGGCGGCTACACCTTC